A single TCR beta chain is shown here with its context. There is no known antigen for this receptor. No much larger clonotype is one base removed from it; base qualities were not supplied. The data derive from a study of human T cells and chemical hapten exposure (dated by TCRdb to the early 2020s). Study-level background: For sensitization, 2% DPC in acetone was applied to a roughly 2 cm by roughly 2 cm area of upper inner arm skin. Weekly therapeutic DPC doses were additionally applied to the scalp of patients throughout the roughly 25-week study period. Patch tests used Finn chambers with 0.01% DPC on the upper back, scored after 6 days by International Contact Dermatitis Research Group standards. Alopecia areata with under or over 50% scalp involvement, alopecia totalis and alopecia universalis were represented in the patient cohort, which was mostly female. The libraries were sequenced as a pool, and the TCR yield per sample differed mostly because of small variations in library volumes within the pool. The study tracked peripheral blood TCR repertoire changes in vivo during primary and secondary sensitization to the hapten diphenylcyclopropenone (DPC) in alopecia patients. Blood samples were taken from patients before sensitization (week 0) and then at 2, 6 and about 24 weeks after DPC sensitization. For TCR sequencing, blood came from 25 to 35 alopecia patients at anywhere from one to four time points (pre-sensitization, 2, 6 and 24 weeks).

The germline V gene encodes CDR1 MNHEY and CDR2 SVGEGT. There are 13 amino acids in the CDR3, from cysteine to phenylalanine inclusive. Only CDR3 DNA is held: 39 bases, read in frame from base 1. Trimming takes 2 bases from V and 0 bases from J, and the germline ends sit 5 bases apart. Per the publication, the time point label means: pre-sensitization, week 0. The treatment or condition tag for this specimen amounts to: therapeutic diphenylcyclopropenone sensitization with weekly scalp DPC. At every patch-test visit, the blood draw took place before the patch test was put on. Eligible patients were aged 18 to 70, diagnosed with alopecia, deemed suitable for DPC therapy, and excluded if pregnant. Unfractionated whole blood was collected in Tempus Blood RNA tubes, and total RNA was extracted from that blood. The full study reports these points: Expanded TCRs formed significantly more large CDR3 similarity clusters than pre-sensitization or healthy control sets, consistent with antigen-driven responses. Alopecia, a presumed autoimmune disease, was present in all patients, so the immune response of the patients might differ from that of healthy individuals. Repeated subsampling changed both the strength of the expansion versus patch-test correlation and the threshold at which that correlation became significant. The number of TCRs above 1 in 1000 frequency did not change with DPC sensitization; there was no evidence of global repertoire structure alterations. The number of PT1 expanded TCRs positively correlated with patch test score, significant at thresholds 8, 16 and 32 but not 4.

Libraries were built with RACE. The instrument given in TCRdb is NextSeq 500. Library preparation attached unique molecular identifiers to individual cDNA molecules for quantitative, reproducible TCR counting. Each blood RNA sample was used to sequence both TCR alpha and TCR beta chains. Per the original workflow: A median of about 87,000 TCRs per sample was observed, with a range of roughly 20,000 to 750,000. The Decombinator software suite was used to annotate the V, J and CDR3 of the TCR reads. To make PS versus PT1 abundance plots, every sample was subsampled to the same number of TCRs (28,000). TCRs were defined as expanded if absent before sensitization and observed at least eight times at the 2-week time point. The raw public reads went through TCRdb reprocessing: fastp at Q25, MiXCR clone calling, in-frame beta chains kept. Rows matching on CDR3 protein sequence are summarized as one entry with the most common DNA and genes. The V and J calls and clone size are TCRdb's, not the authors'. Here the sample has under 200,000 distinct CDR3 sequences; around 30% occur a single time. The biggest ten clones account for roughly 3% of the sample.

Sequencing used whole blood, obtained in connection with sensitization to the hapten diphenylcyclopropenone (DPC). The chain couples TRBV6-2 or TRBV6-3 to TRBJ2-7, with an unclear D gene assignment. This clonotype originated in a woman aged 30 to 39 with alopecia areata. Some clones in this sample may be carry-over from other donors' samples. The CDR3 protein: CASSYDFSYEQYF. At the DNA level, the sequence is TGTGCCAGCAGTTACGATTTCTCCTACGAGCAGTACTTC.